A single sample is the source of the 2 T cell receptor beta chains below, sequenced in a study of blood T cells in healthy people across ages. Sample-barcoded 5' priming and a J-beta primer mix drove a second PCR of about 6 to 12 cycles. TCRdb passed the 5' RACE reads through MiXCR, listing each CDR3 protein once. Of about 800,000 distinct CDR3 sequences in the sample, about 46% were seen once. Sequencing was carried out using blood. The receptor set was obtained from an elderly man in good health.

The genes are TRBV27 and TRBJ2-3; D assignment may be TRBD1 or TRBD2 (5 bases each). Trimming cost V 3 bases and J 9 bases, with 19 bases left between them. The CDR3 extends over 15 amino acids. Germline V gene sequence: CDR1 MNHEY, CDR2 SMNVEV (reference sequence). CDR3 region: CASSFAGTSAETQYF. The CDR3 DNA is TGTGCCAGCAGTTTTGCAGGGACCTCAGCGGAGACGCAGTATTTT.

This clonotype has just a few counts. As DNA, the CDR3 is TGTGCCAGCAGCATTGGACTAGCAGTTTACAATGAGCAGTTCTTC. Amino acids: CASSIGLAVYNEQFF. The V and J genes are TRBV11-3 and TRBJ2-1; 8 bases agree with TRBD2. V lost 5 bases and J lost 4; bases outside the gene matches: 7. CDR3 length equals 15 residues. Per the germline V gene, CDR1 is SGHNT and CDR2 is YENEEA.